Listed below are T cell receptor beta chains from one sample, sequenced in a study of control samples from healthy donors and cancer patients. Sequencing was performed with immunoSEQ multiplex PCR; in TCRdb, only in-frame clones are kept and a portion is missing. The sample data list under 200,000 clones. Sequenced: blood. These receptors were obtained from a woman aged 25 to 39 in good health. Each CDR3 is given with its conserved first and last residue. Fields, in order: V gene, J gene, D gene, CDR3 protein, CDR3 DNA. A D gene is named only where the DNA matches it firmly.

>TRBV18|TRBJ1-2|.
CASSPPGRKPYGYTF
TGTGCCAGCTCACCACCGGGACGTAAGCCCTATGGCTACACCTTC
>TRBV7-9|TRBJ1-2|.
CASSFSTVYGYTF
TGTGCCAGCAGCTTCTCAACGGTCTATGGCTACACCTTC
>TRBV15|TRBJ2-3|TRBD1
CATSERDRGIDTQYF
TGTGCCACCAGCGAAAGGGACAGGGGGATAGATACGCAGTATTTT
>TRBV5-1|TRBJ1-1|.
CASSPGLNTEAFF
TGCGCCAGCAGCCCGGGTTTGAACACTGAAGCTTTCTTT
>TRBV18|TRBJ2-3|TRBD2
CASSPPLLAGGPTTQYF
TGTGCCAGCTCACCACCGTTACTAGCGGGGGGCCCCACTACGCAGTATTTT
>TRBV29-1|TRBJ1-1|.
CSVLSWRQNEAFF
TGCAGCGTTCTTTCCTGGAGACAAAATGAAGCTTTCTTT
>TRBV24-1|TRBJ2-5|TRBD1
CATSDSGQGPLQETQYF
TGTGCCACCAGTGATAGTGGACAGGGTCCTCTTCAAGAGACCCAGTACTTC
>TRBV7-2|TRBJ1-3|.
CASRGGRGLRNTIYF
TGTGCCAGCAGGGGGGGCCGGGGATTGAGAAACACCATATATTTT
>TRBV4-1|TRBJ1-5|.
CASSQGLEGNQPQHF
TGCGCCAGCAGCCAGGGTCTGGAGGGGAATCAGCCCCAGCATTTT
>TRBV9|TRBJ2-5|TRBD2
CASSVGGLAGSQETQYF
TGTGCCAGCAGCGTAGGTGGTCTAGCGGGGTCCCAAGAGACCCAGTACTTC
>TRBV3-1/TRBV3-2|TRBJ2-1|.
CASSQGAIGSYNEQFF
TGTGCCAGCAGCCAGGGGGCGATCGGTTCCTACAATGAGCAGTTCTTC
>TRBV7-2|TRBJ1-1|TRBD1
CASSSRRDRQPEAFF
TGTGCCAGCAGCTCCCGCCGGGACAGACAACCTGAAGCTTTCTTT
>TRBV30|TRBJ1-2|.
CAWSVQLHSDYGYTF
TGTGCCTGGAGTGTACAGTTACACAGCGACTATGGCTACACCTTC
>TRBV7-2|TRBJ1-2|.
CASSFLSVGEYGYTF
TGTGCCAGCAGCTTCCTCTCGGTAGGCGAGTATGGCTACACCTTC
>TRBV7-9|TRBJ2-1|.
CASSPPLGRGNYNEQFF
TGTGCCAGCAGCCCCCCCTTGGGGCGGGGAAACTACAATGAGCAGTTCTTC
>TRBV2|TRBJ2-3|.
CASRPRGGDTQYF
TGTGCCAGCAGGCCCAGGGGTGGGGATACGCAGTATTTT
>TRBV4-1|TRBJ2-5|.
CASSADRTRAQYF
TGCGCCAGCAGCGCCGACAGGACACGAGCCCAGTACTTC
>TRBV18|TRBJ1-1|.
CASSPLGTDGNTEAFF
TGTGCCAGCTCACCACTTGGAACAGATGGGAACACTGAAGCTTTCTTT
>TRBV28|TRBJ1-4|TRBD1
CASSSAGTGEGEKLFF
TGTGCCAGCAGTTCCGCCGGGACAGGGGAGGGTGAAAAACTGTTTTTT
>TRBV28|TRBJ2-2|.
CASSGGRLNTGELFF
TGTGCCAGCAGTGGGGGACGGCTGAACACCGGGGAGCTGTTTTTT
>TRBV24-1|TRBJ2-2|TRBD1
CATRGQGASGELFF
TGTGCCACCAGAGGACAGGGGGCCTCCGGGGAGCTGTTTTTT
>TRBV18|TRBJ2-3|TRBD2
CASSPSGVSGGFTDTQYF
TGTGCCAGCTCCCCTAGCGGAGTTAGCGGGGGATTCACAGATACGCAGTATTTT